This TCR beta chain was obtained from a study of blood T cell repertoires in COVID-19. The protocol was immunoSEQ multiplex PCR, while the TCRdb copy is restricted to in-frame clones and leaves out a portion. The data contain roughly 170,000 clones, approximately 90% of them seen just once; the ten biggest clones take up under 15%. Germline V CDR1 and CDR2: SGHAT, FQNNGV. The CDR3 runs to 14 residues. The V end was cut by 0 bases, the J end by 7 bases, with 10 bases between. The sequence was obtained from a woman in her 70s with COVID-19, enrolled during active disease. V is TRBV11-2 and J is TRBJ1-5; D perhaps matches TRBD1 (5 bases). Sequences were obtained from peripheral blood. The CDR3 region has the DNA TGTGCCAGCAGCTTAGATCTACCAGGGCAGCCCCAGCATTTT. Translated, it gives CASSLDLPGQPQHF.